This TCR beta chain emerged from a study of T cell responses to AZD1222 COVID-19 vaccine. Profiled with immunoSEQ multiplex PCR; TCRdb holds only in-frame clones, not every one. In the table there are 55,000 to 80,000 clones, around 89% of which are singletons. The CDR3 spans 16 residues. V gave up 4 bases and J gave up 0 bases, with 12 bases separating them. The V gene's germline CDR1 is SGHAT and CDR2 FQNNGV. The specimen was peripheral blood, collected 28 days after the second AZD1222 dose. The J gene is TRBJ1-4, the V gene TRBV11-2, with D perhaps matching TRBD1 (6 bases). The sequence was obtained from an adult who received the AZD1222 COVID-19 vaccine. The CDR3 nucleotides read TGTGCCAGCAGCTCGGGACATATTGCAACTAATGAAAAACTGTTTTTT. This gives the protein CASSSGHIATNEKLFF.